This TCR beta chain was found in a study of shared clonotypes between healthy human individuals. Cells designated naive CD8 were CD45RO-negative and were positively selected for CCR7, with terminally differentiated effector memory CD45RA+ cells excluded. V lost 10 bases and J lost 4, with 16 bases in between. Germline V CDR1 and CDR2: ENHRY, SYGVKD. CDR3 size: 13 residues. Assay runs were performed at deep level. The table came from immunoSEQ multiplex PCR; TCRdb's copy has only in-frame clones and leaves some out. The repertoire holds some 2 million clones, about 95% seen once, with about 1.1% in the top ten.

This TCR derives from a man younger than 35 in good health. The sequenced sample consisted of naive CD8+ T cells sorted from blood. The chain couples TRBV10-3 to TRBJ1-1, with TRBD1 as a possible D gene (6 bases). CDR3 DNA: TGTGCCACCGAAACAGGGACGGGCACTGAAGCTTTCTTT. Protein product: CATETGTGTEAFF.